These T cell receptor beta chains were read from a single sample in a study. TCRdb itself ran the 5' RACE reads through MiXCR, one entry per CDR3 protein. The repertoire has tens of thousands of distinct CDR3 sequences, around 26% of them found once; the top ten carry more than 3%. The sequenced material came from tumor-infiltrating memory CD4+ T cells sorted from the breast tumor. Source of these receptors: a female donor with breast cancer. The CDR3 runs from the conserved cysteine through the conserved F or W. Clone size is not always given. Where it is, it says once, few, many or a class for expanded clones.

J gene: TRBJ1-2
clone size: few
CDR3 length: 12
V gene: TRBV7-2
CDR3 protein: CASNRDNYGYTF

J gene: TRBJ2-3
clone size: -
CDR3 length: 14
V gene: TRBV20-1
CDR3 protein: CSASPSVSTDTQYF

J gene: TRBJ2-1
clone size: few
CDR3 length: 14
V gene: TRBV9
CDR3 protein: CASSVHVRESEQFF

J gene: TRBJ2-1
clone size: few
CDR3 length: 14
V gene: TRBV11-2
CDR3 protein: CASSLVRGINEQFF

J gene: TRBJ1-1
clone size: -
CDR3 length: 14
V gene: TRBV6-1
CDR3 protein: CTSILNRGKTEAFF

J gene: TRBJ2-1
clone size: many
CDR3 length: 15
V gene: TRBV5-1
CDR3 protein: CASSLRDSPYNEQFF

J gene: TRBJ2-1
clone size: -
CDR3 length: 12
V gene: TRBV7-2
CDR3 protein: CASSLSRNEQFF

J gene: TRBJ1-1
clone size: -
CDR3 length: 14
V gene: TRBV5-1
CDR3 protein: CASSPPGESTEAFF

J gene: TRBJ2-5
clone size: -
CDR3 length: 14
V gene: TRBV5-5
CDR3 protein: CASSILQGQETQYF

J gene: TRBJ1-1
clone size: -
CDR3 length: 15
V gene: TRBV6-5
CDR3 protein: CASSKNGEVGTEAFF

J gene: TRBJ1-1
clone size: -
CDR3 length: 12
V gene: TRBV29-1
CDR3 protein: CSGGPRNTEAFF

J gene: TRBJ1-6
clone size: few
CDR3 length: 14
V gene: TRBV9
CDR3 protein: CASSVGGFGSPLHF

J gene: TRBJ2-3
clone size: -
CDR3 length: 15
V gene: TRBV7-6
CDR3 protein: CASSSSQGPTDTQYF

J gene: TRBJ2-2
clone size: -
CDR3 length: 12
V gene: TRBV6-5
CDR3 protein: CASRYRAGELFF

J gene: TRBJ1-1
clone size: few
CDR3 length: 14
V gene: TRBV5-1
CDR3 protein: CASFQTLGGTEAFF

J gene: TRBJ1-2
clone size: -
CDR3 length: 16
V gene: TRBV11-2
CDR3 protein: CASSLVQGAGLDGYTF

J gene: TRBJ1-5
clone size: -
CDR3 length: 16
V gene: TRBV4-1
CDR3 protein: CASSQNYPQGNQPQHF

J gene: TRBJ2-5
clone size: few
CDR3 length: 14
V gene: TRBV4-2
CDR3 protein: CASSQEVTRETQYF

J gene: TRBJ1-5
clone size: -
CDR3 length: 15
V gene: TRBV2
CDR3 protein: CASRELQGRNQPQHF

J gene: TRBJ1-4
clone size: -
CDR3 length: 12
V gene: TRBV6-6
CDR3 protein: CASSYQGEKLFF

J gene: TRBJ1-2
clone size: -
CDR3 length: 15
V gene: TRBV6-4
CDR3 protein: CASRVPGQGGGGYTF

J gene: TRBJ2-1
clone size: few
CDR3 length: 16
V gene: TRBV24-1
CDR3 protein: CATSDSREFRNNEQFF

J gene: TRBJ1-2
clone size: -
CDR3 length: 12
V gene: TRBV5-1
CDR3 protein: CASSLDFYGYTF

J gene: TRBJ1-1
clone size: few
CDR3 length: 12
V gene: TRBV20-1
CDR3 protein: CSATVMNTEAFF

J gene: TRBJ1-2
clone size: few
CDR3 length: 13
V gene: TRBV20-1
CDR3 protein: CSARGDSLYGYTF

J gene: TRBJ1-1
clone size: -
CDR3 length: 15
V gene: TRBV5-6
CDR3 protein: CASSPQQGRGTEAFF

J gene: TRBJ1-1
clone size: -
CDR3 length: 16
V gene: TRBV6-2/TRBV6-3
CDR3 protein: CASSGGFWQMNTEAFF

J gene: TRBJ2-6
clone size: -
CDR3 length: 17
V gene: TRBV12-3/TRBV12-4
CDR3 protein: CAVDGGYRSGGANVLTF

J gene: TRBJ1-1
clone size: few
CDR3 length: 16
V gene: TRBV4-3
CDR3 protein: CASSQRLSSPNTEAFF

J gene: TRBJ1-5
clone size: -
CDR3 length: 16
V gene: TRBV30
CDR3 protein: CAWSAPRGQGDQPQHF

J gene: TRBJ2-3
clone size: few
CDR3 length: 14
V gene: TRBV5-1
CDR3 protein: CASSDSGGEGQEYF

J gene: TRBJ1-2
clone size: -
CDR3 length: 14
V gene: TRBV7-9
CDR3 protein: CAGSVTGAAYGYTF

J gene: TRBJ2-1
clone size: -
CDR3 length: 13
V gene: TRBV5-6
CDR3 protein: CASSFPGSNEQFF

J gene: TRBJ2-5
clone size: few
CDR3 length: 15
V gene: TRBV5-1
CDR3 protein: CASSSGGGVGETQYF

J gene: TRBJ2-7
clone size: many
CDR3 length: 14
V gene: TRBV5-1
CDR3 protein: CASRETGSSYEQYF

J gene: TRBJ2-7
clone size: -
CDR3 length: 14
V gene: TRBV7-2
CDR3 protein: CASSRARSSYEQYF

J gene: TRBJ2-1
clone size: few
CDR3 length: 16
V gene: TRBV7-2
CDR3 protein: CASSLAAAGGWNEQFF

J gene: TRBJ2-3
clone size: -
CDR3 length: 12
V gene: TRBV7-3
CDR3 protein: CASSFPGGTQYF

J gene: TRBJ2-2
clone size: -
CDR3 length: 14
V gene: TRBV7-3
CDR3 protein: CASSSDRVAGELFF

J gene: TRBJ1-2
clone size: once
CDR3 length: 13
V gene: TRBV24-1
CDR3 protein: CATSEWGTRGYTF

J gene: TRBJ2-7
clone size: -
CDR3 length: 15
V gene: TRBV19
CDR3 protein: CASSPLASGRHGQYF

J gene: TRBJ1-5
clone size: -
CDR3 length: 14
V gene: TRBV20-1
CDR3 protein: CSASPAADSQPQHF

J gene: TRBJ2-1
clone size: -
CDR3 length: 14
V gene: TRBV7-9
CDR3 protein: CASSPRTATNEQFF

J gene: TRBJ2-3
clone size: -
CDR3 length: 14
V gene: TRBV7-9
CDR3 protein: CASSTGQGTDTQYF

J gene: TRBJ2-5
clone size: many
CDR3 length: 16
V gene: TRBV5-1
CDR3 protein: CASSITPAGTQETQYF

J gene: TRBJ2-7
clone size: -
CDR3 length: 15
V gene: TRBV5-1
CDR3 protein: CASSPGAGQAYEQYF

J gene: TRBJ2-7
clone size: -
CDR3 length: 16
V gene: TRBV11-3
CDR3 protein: CASSLRFNTGFYEQYF

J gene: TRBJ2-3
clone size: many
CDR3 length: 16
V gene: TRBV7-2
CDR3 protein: CASSSQGGGWTDTQYF

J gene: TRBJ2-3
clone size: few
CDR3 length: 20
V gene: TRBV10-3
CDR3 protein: CAISSSPGLAGAGGTDTQYF

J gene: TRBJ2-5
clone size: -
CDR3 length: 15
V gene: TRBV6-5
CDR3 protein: CASSWSEIGQETQYF

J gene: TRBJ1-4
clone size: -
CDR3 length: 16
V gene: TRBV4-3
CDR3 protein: CASSQDQGANNEKLFF

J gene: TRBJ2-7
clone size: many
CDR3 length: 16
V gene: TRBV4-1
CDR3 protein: CASSQDPGTGSYEQYF

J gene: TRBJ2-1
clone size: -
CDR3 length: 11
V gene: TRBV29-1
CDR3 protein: CTGTSGMEQFF

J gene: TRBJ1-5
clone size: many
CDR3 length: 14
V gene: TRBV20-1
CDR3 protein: CSARDSLGGQPQHF

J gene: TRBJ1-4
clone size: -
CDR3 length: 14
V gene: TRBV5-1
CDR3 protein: CASGLTGQFERLFF

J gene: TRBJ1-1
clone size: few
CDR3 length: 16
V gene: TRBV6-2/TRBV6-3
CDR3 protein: CASSYSIGGPSTEAFF

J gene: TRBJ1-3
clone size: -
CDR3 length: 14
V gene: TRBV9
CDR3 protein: CASDGGPSGNTIYF

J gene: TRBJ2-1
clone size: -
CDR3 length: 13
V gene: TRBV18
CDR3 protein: CASSLRQGDEQFF

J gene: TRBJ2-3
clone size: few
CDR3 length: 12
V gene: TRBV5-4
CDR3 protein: CASTQTTGTQYF

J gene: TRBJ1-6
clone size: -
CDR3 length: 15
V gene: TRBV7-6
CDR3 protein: CASSLGPTGNSPLHF